This entry lists 27 T cell receptor beta chains sequenced from one sample in a study of T-cell reconstitution after alpha-beta-depleted transplantation in children. Unique molecular identifiers were built into the TCRbeta library. TCRdb reanalysed the PCR reads using MiXCR and keeps one entry per CDR3 protein. In the table there are some 75,000 distinct CDR3 sequences, 7.3% of which are singletons. The sequencing here drew on PBMCs from the stem cell graft donor, taken from the stem cell graft. The receptors were sampled from a human donor who donated a stem cell graft to a child with acute lymphoblastic leukemia.

This clonotype was observed many times. The V call is TRBV7-9, the J call TRBJ1-2, with 11 bases that match TRBD1. V lost 5 bases and J lost 0; bases outside the gene matches: 5. The CDR3 totals 16 residues. CDR1 is SEHNR and CDR2 is FQNEAQ in the germline V gene (reference sequence). CDR3 protein: CASSTGQGVTNYGYTF. The CDR3 nucleotides read TGTGCCAGCAGCACGGGACAGGGGGTTACTAACTATGGCTACACCTTC.

This clonotype showed up many times. V and J are TRBV27 and TRBJ2-7; no clear D gene. Trimming removed 5 bases from V and 5 bases from J, with 16 bases in between. The CDR3 covers 14 residues. Germline-derived CDR1 and CDR2 are MNHEY and SMNVEV (reference sequence). The CDR3 DNA sequence: TGTGCCAGCAGTCGACCAGGAGTAATACACGAGCAGTACTTC. Residues: CASSRPGVIHEQYF.

This clonotype showed up many times. The rearrangement uses TRBV5-6 and TRBJ1-1; D is unclear. V lost 3 bases and J 1 base, leaving 4 bases between the germline ends. Germline V gives CDR1 SGHDT, CDR2 YYEEEE. This CDR3 is built from 12 residues. CDR3 sequence: CASSWTNTEAFF. Written as DNA, the CDR3 is TGTGCCAGCAGCTGGACGAACACTGAAGCTTTCTTT.

Worth noting for this clonotype: This may arise from a read error, as a much more abundant clone is one base away. V is TRBV6-2 or TRBV6-3 and J is TRBJ2-7, with D perhaps matching TRBD2 (6 bases). Trimming stripped 8 bases from V and 2 bases from J, with 16 bases between. Germline V gene data show CDR1 as MNHEY and CDR2 as SVGEGT. This CDR3 region has 14 residues. The CDR3 sequence is CASAPPSGAYEQYF. The CDR3 DNA reads as TGTGCCAGCGCCCCCCCATCGGGGGCCTACGAGCAGTACTTC.

In its sample, this clonotype was seen many times. This chain links TRBV9 with TRBJ2-7; D may be TRBD2 (7 bases). Germline lookup yields CDR1 SGDLS and CDR2 YYNGEE. Deletions cut 3 bases from V and 3 bases from J, with 19 bases between. This CDR3 is 16 amino acids long. CDR3 residues: CASSETGAGARYEQYF. The CDR3 DNA follows: TGTGCCAGCAGCGAGACGGGGGCGGGGGCCCGCTACGAGCAGTACTTC.

This clonotype was seen repeatedly, ten times or more. This chain connects TRBV5-1 to TRBJ1-1; D is uncertain. Germline V gives CDR1 SGHRS, CDR2 YFSETQ. Trimming cost V 1 base and J 0 bases, with 10 bases left between them. The CDR3 loop spans 15 amino acids. Written as DNA, the CDR3 is TGCGCCAGCAGCTTGAAGGGTCTAATGAACACTGAAGCTTTCTTT. This encodes CASSLKGLMNTEAFF.

This clonotype came up many times. This chain connects TRBV4-2 to TRBJ2-1; possible D gene TRBD2, 5 bases. CDR3 length: 14 amino acids. The V gene's germline CDR1 is LGHNA and CDR2 YNFKEQ. The ends were cut back, 3 bases at V and 8 bases at J, with 14 bases in the middle. CDR3 protein: CASSQDTSRDEQFF. The DNA for the CDR3 is TGTGCCAGCAGCCAGGATACTAGTAGGGATGAGCAGTTCTTC.

Only a few counts were recorded for this clonotype. The chain has TRBV5-1 and TRBJ1-5; D unclear. The CDR3 runs to 13 residues. V lost 0 bases, J lost 7 bases, and 8 bases lay in between. Germline loops: CDR1 SGHRS, CDR2 YFSETQ. CDR3 sequence reads: CASSLGVRQPQHF. CDR3 in DNA: TGCGCCAGCAGCTTGGGGGTACGGCAGCCCCAGCATTTT. Combining the CDR3 with reference TRBV5-1 and TRBJ1-5 gives the whole variable domain KAGVTQTPRYLIKTRGQQVTLSCSPISGHRSVSWYQQTPGQGLQFLFEYFSETQRNKGNFPGRFSGRQFSNSRSEMNVSTLELGDSALYLCASSLGVRQPQHFGDGTRLSIL.

This clonotype was recorded many times. V is TRBV4-2 and J is TRBJ2-2, with 9 positions matching TRBD2. Germline CDR1 and CDR2: LGHNA and YNFKEQ. The CDR3 contains 16 residues. Germline trimming cut 0 bases from V and 9 bases from J; bases unmatched to any gene: 8. The CDR3 region is CASSQDFSGGTRELFF. The CDR3, as DNA: TGTGCCAGCAGCCAAGATTTCAGCGGGGGGACCAGGGAGCTGTTTTTT.

The chain is built from TRBV10-3 and TRBJ1-2; D unclear. The V gene's germline CDR1 is ENHRY and CDR2 SYGVKD. The CDR3 sequence is 15 residues long. Deletions cut 3 bases from V and 1 base from J, with 12 bases between. For the CDR3, the DNA is TGTGCCATCAGTGAAGTGGTCAGCGGTAACTATGGCTACACCTTC. This sequence encodes CAISEVVSGNYGYTF.

This clonotype showed up many times. The V and J genes are TRBV15 and TRBJ2-3; a possible D gene is TRBD1 (5 bases). Germline V gives CDR1 LNHNV, CDR2 YYDKDF (reference sequence). V lost 0 bases, J lost 4 bases, and 5 bases lay in between. The CDR3 consists of 13 residues. The CDR3 is CATSREGADTQYF. In DNA, the CDR3 is TGTGCCACCAGCAGAGAAGGGGCAGATACGCAGTATTTT. Based on the CDR3 plus reference TRBV15 and TRBJ2-3, the full variable domain is DAMVIQNPRYQVTQFGKPVTLSCSQTLNHNVMYWYQQKSSQAPKLLFHYYDKDFNNEADTPDNFQSRRPNTSFCFLDIRSPGLGDTAMYLCATSREGADTQYFGPGTRLTVL.

This clonotype was seen at least ten times. The chain uses TRBV12-3 or TRBV12-4 and TRBJ2-1, with D unclear. The CDR3 has 11 residues. Trimming removed 5 bases from V and 6 bases from J, with 5 bases in between. CDR3 protein: CASSRLNEQFF. The DNA for the CDR3 is TGTGCCAGCAGTCGACTCAATGAGCAGTTCTTC.

This clonotype was observed a few times. The gene calls are TRBV6-2 or TRBV6-3 and TRBJ2-5, with D perhaps TRBD1 or TRBD2 (5 bases each). V shed 3 bases and J shed 7 bases, with 18 bases lying between them. Germline values: CDR1 MNHEY, CDR2 SVGEGT. CDR3 length: 15 residues. CDR3 sequence reads: CASSYTGTMSGTQYF. CDR3 sequence (DNA): TGTGCCAGCAGTTATACCGGGACCATGAGTGGGACCCAGTACTTC.

This clonotype was picked up many times. This rearrangement joins TRBV29-1 to TRBJ2-5; D is possibly TRBD1 (6 bases). The CDR3 loop spans 13 amino acids. The V gene lost 3 bases and the J gene lost 5 bases, with 13 bases spanning the gap. The germline CDR1 and CDR2 sequences are SQVTM and ANQGSEA. The CDR3 is CSVEGTRMETQYF. The CDR3 nucleotides are TGCAGCGTTGAGGGGACACGCATGGAGACCCAGTACTTC.

This clonotype has ten or more counts. The rearrangement uses TRBV6-1 and TRBJ1-1; D remains unclear. V gave up 4 bases and J gave up 0 bases, with 15 bases separating them. CDR1 is MNHNS, CDR2 SASEGT, per germline. The length of the CDR3 is 16 residues. Here the CDR3 DNA reads TGTGCCAGCAGTGTTGGTTTCCGGACCCTGAACACTGAAGCTTTCTTT. As protein: CASSVGFRTLNTEAFF.

In this sample, this clonotype turned up many times. The chain links TRBV20-1 to TRBJ2-5; maybe TRBD2 (7 bases). Trimming took off 4 bases at V and 4 bases at J, with 22 bases between the two ends. Germline V gene sequence: CDR1 DFQATT, CDR2 SNEGSKA (reference sequence). CDR3 length: 16 residues. The CDR3 nucleotides are TGCAGTGCTACTTCTGGGGGGGCTTCTAAGAGAGAGACCCAGTACTTC. It codes for CSATSGGASKRETQYF.

The V and J genes are TRBV19 and TRBJ2-6; possibly TRBD1 for D (6 bases). V was trimmed by 5 bases and J by 4 bases, leaving 21 bases between them. This CDR3 has 18 amino acids. Germline V lookup: CDR1 LNHDA, CDR2 SQIVND (reference sequence). The CDR3 protein is CASSREGGALGGANVLTF. CDR3 sequence (DNA): TGTGCCAGTAGTCGTGAAGGGGGAGCCTTGGGAGGGGCCAACGTCCTGACTTTC.

This clonotype showed up many times. V gene TRBV29-1 combines with J gene TRBJ1-1; no definite D call. There are 12 residues in the CDR3. V was shortened by 6 bases and J by 3 bases, with 11 bases between the two germline ends. The germline V gene encodes CDR1 SQVTM and CDR2 ANQGSEA. CDR3 in amino acids: CSVTAGYTEAFF. CDR3 sequence (DNA): TGCAGCGTCACCGCGGGGTACACTGAAGCTTTCTTT.

The sample holds many counts of this clonotype. This chain connects TRBV20-1 to TRBJ2-3; a weak D match, TRBD1 (6 bases). V was cut by 3 bases and J by 6 bases, with 13 bases left in between. Germline V gene lookup returns CDR1 DFQATT and CDR2 SNEGSKA (reference sequence). CDR3 length equals 13 residues. This chain's CDR3 is CSASTPQGDTQYF. DNA for the CDR3: TGCAGTGCTAGCACCCCTCAGGGGGATACGCAGTATTTT.

This clonotype occurred a few times. The rearrangement joins TRBV3-1 to TRBJ1-2; no clear D gene. The V gene lost 5 bases and the J gene lost 3 bases, with 10 bases spanning the gap. CDR1 is LGHDT, CDR2 YNNKEL, per germline (reference sequence). This CDR3 has 13 residues. Here the CDR3 DNA reads TGTGCCAGCAGCTCAGCGGACTACTATGGCTACACCTTC. It is translated as CASSSADYYGYTF.

The chain employs TRBV28 and TRBJ2-2; 8 nucleotides line up with TRBD2. There are 15 residues in the CDR3. The germline CDR1 and CDR2 sequences are MDHEN and SYDVKM. J lost 1 base, V lost 6 bases, and 4 bases had no gene match. The CDR3 bases are TGTGCCAGCAGCGGACTAGCCATGAACACCGGGGAGCTGTTTTTT. Its translation is CASSGLAMNTGELFF. The full variable domain, with the rest looked up from reference TRBV28 and TRBJ2-2, is DVKVTQSSRYLVKRTGEKVFLECVQDMDHENMFWYRQDPGLGLRLIYFSYDVKMKEKGDIPEGYSVSREKKERFSLILESASTNQTSMYLCASSGLAMNTGELFFGEGSRLTVL.

This clonotype showed up many times. This chain uses TRBV7-2 with TRBJ1-2; no reliable D call. The CDR3 length is 15 residues. Germline CDR1 is SGHTA and CDR2 is FQGNSA. V lost 2 bases and J lost 0, with 10 bases in between. The CDR3 spells CASSLRIAANYGYTF. In nucleotides, the CDR3 is TGTGCCAGCAGCTTAAGAATTGCAGCTAACTATGGCTACACCTTC. Supplemented by reference TRBV7-2 and TRBJ1-2, the full variable domain reads GAGVSQSPSNKVTEKGKDVELRCDPISGHTALYWYRQSLGQGLEFLIYFQGNSAPDKSGLPSDRFSAERTGGSVSTLTIQRTQQEDSAVYLCASSLRIAANYGYTFGSGTRLTVV.

This clonotype was seen at least ten times. The gene calls are TRBV9 and TRBJ2-2; 11 nucleotides line up with TRBD2. The CDR3 consists of 17 residues. V lost 1 base, J lost 0 bases, and 2 bases stayed unmatched. Per the germline V gene, CDR1 is SGDLS and CDR2 is YYNGEE. The CDR3 loop is CASSVPTSGTNTGELFF. In nucleotides, the CDR3 is TGTGCCAGCAGCGTACCGACTAGCGGGACGAACACCGGGGAGCTGTTTTTT.

This clonotype came up many times. This chain links TRBV20-1 with TRBJ1-2; D remains ambiguous. The CDR3 extends over 13 amino acids. Trimming shortened V by 1 base and J by 12 bases, and 18 bases separated the two germline ends. The germline CDR1 and CDR2 sequences are DFQATT and SNEGSKA (reference sequence). DNA for the CDR3: TGCAGTGCTAGAGGACCAGCCGACTCGTCCAACACCTTC. This sequence encodes CSARGPADSSNTF.

This clonotype was detected only a few times. The chain uses TRBV6-4 and TRBJ2-3; 10 bases agree with TRBD1. The V segment lost 6 bases and the J segment 4 bases; nucleotides outside the gene matches: 7. This CDR3 has 15 amino acids. The germline V gene encodes CDR1 MRHNA and CDR2 SNTAGT. The CDR3 region has the DNA TGTGCCAGCAGCGCTGGGACAGGGGCCGCAGATACGCAGTATTTT. Its protein product is CASSAGTGAADTQYF.

This clonotype was detected ten times or more. The chain employs TRBV6-5 and TRBJ2-7, with D perhaps assigned TRBD1 or TRBD2 (5 bases each). Germline V gives CDR1 MNHEY, CDR2 SVGAGI. V was pared by 2 bases and J by 7 bases, with 24 bases between. The CDR3 contains 17 residues. CDR3 residues: CASSYGDSRPKTGEQYF. The CDR3 DNA follows: TGTGCCAGCAGTTACGGCGACAGCCGACCTAAAACGGGGGAGCAGTACTTC.

In this sample, this clonotype turned up a few times. The V gene is TRBV7-9, the J gene TRBJ1-3, with D possibly TRBD1 on 5 matching bases. Germline loops: CDR1 SEHNR, CDR2 FQNEAQ (reference sequence). CDR3 size: 16 residues. The V and J ends lost 5 bases and 1 base respectively, with 15 bases between them. Written as DNA, the CDR3 is TGTGCCAGCAGCCAAGGGACCGCACTATCTGGAAACACCATATATTTT. As protein: CASSQGTALSGNTIYF.